The subject of this entry is one TCR beta chain. The data were taken from a study of kidney transplant recipient with SARS-CoV-2 infection. MiXCR, run by TCRdb on the reads, gives a single entry per CDR3 protein. The table lists 200,000 to 300,000 distinct CDR3 sequences, 29% of them singletons, with around 6.8% in the top ten. The source material was a blood sample, sampled at baseline and on day 111 from a kidney transplant recipient. The clonotype originates from a male patient aged 25-45 years who had COVID-19 and was a kidney transplant recipient. The graft donor may be the source of some T cells.

The CDR3 region is CASSPPVAGEETQYF. For the CDR3, the DNA is TGCGCCAGCAGCCCACCGGTCGCGGGGGAAGAGACCCAGTACTTC. The chain couples TRBV5-1 to TRBJ2-5, with TRBD2 matching over 7 bases. J was trimmed by 3 bases and V by 4 bases; bases with no gene match: 9. This CDR3 has 15 amino acids. Germline CDR1 is SGHRS and CDR2 is YFSETQ. The entire variable domain, with the rest obtained from reference TRBV5-1 and TRBJ2-5, is as follows: KAGVTQTPRYLIKTRGQQVTLSCSPISGHRSVSWYQQTPGQGLQFLFEYFSETQRNKGNFPGRFSGRQFSNSRSEMNVSTLELGDSALYLCASSPPVAGEETQYFGPGTRLLVL.